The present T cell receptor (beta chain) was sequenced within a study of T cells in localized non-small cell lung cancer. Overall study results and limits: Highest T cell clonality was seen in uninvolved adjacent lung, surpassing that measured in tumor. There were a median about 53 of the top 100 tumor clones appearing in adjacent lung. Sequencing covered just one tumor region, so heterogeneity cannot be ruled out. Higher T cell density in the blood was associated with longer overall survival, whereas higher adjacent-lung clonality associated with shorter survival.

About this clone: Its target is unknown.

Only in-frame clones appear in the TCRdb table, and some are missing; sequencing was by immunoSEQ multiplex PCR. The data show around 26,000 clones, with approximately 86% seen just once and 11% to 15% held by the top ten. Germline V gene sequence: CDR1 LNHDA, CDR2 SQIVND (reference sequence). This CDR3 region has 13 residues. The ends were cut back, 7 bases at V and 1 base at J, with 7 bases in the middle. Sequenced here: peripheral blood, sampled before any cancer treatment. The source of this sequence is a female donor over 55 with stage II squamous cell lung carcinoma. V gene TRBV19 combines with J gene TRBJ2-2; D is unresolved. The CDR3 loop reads CASTTQNTGELFF. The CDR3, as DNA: TGTGCCAGTACTACACAGAACACCGGGGAGCTGTTTTTT.